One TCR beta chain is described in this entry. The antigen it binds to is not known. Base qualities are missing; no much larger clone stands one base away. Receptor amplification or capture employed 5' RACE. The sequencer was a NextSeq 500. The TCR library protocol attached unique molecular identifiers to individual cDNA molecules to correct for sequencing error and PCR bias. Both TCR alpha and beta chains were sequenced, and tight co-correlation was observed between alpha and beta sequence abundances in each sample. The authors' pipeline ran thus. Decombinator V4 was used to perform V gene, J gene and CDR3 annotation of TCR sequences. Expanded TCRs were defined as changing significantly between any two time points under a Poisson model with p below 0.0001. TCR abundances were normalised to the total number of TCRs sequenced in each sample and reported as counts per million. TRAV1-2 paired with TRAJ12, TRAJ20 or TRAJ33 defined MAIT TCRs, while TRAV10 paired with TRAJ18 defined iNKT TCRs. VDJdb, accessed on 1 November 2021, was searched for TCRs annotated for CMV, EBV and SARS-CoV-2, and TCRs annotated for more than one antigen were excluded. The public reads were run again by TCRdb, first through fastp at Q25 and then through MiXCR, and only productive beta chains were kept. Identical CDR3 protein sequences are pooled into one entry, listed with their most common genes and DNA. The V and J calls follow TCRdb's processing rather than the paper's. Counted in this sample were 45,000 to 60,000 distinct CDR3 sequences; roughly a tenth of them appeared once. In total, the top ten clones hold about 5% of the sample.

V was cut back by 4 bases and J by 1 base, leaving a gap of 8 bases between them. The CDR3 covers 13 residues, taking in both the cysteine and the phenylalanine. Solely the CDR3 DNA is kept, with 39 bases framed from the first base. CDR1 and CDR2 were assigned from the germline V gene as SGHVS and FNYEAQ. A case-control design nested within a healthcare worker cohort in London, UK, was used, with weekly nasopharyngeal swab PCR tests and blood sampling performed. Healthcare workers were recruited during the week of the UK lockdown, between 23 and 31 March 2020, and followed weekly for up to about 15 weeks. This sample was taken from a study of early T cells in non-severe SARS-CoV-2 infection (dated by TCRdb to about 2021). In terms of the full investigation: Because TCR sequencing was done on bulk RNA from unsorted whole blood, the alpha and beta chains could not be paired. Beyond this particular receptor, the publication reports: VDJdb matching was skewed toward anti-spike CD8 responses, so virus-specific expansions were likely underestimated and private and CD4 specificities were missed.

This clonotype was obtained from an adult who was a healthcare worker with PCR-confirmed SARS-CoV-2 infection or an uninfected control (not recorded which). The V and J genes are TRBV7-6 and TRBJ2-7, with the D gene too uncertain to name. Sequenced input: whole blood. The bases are TGTGCCAGCAGCTCGACACTTTCCTACGAGCAGTACTTC. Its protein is CASSSTLSYEQYF.